The 31 T cell receptor beta chains below come from one sample, sequenced in a study of T cell responses to AZD1222 COVID-19 vaccine. The method was immunoSEQ multiplex PCR; TCRdb's version includes in-frame clones alone and lacks a portion of them. This table has under 100,000 clones, 88% appearing once. Sample: peripheral blood, taken on day 0 of AZD1222 vaccination. The receptors stem from an adult in good health.

This chain joins TRBV28 and TRBJ2-3; TRBD2 agrees at 8 bases. The V gene's germline CDR1 is MDHEN and CDR2 SYDVKM. This CDR3 comprises 14 residues. Germline trimming cut 8 bases from V and 0 bases from J; bases unmatched to any gene: 4. The CDR3 sequence: CASGRLASTDTQYF. The CDR3 DNA reads TGTGCCAGCGGAAGACTAGCGAGCACAGATACGCAGTATTTT.

The rearrangement links TRBV4-2 to TRBJ2-7; D is unresolved. The CDR3 is made up of 18 amino acids. The germline V and J ends were trimmed by 6 bases and 0 bases, with 24 bases remaining between them. Germline-derived CDR1 and CDR2 are LGHNA and YNFKEQ. CDR3 loop: CASSREQTVGRSSYEQYF. The CDR3 bases are TGTGCCAGCAGTCGAGAGCAAACAGTCGGACGGAGCTCCTACGAGCAGTACTTC.

The V call is TRBV5-1, the J call TRBJ1-1, with D unresolved. V was shortened by 3 bases and J by 0 bases, with 12 bases between the two germline ends. There are 15 residues in the CDR3. CDR1 SGHRS and CDR2 YFSETQ come from the germline V gene. This CDR3 is CASSSIVSVNTEAFF. As DNA, the CDR3 is TGCGCCAGCAGCTCCATCGTCTCGGTGAACACTGAAGCTTTCTTT.

This clone appeared a few times. DNA of the CDR3: TGTGCCAGCAGTTACTCGAATAGGCCATACGATGGCTACACCTTC. This encodes CASSYSNRPYDGYTF. The chain uses TRBV6-5 and TRBJ1-2; D is uncertain. The CDR3 runs 15 residues. Germline CDR1 MNHEY, CDR2 SVGAGI. V lost 0 bases and J lost 6, with 14 bases in between.

The chain uses TRBV6-5 and TRBJ1-1, with 10 nucleotides matching TRBD1. The V gene's germline CDR1 is MNHEY and CDR2 SVGAGI. The junction had 3 bases not matched to a gene; V was cut back by 9 bases and J by 5 bases. This CDR3 is built from 12 residues. CDR3 loop: CARGQGKTEAFF. CDR3 coding DNA: TGTGCCAGGGGACAGGGGAAGACTGAAGCTTTCTTT.

The chain carries TRBV2 and TRBJ1-5; D is perhaps TRBD1 (6 bases). This CDR3 has 13 amino acids. Germline-derived CDR1 and CDR2 are SNHLY and FYNNEI. Trimming stripped 7 bases from V and 0 bases from J, with 7 bases between. CDR3: CASKGVSNQPQHF. The CDR3 DNA reads TGTGCCAGCAAGGGGGTTAGCAATCAGCCCCAGCATTTT.

This clone has just a few counts. The chain has TRBV19 and TRBJ2-7; D remains unclear. The CDR3 extends over 15 amino acids. V lost 2 bases and J lost 0, with 11 bases in between. Germline values: CDR1 LNHDA, CDR2 SQIVND (reference sequence). CDR3 residues: CASSISTISSYEQYF. In DNA form, the CDR3 reads TGTGCCAGTAGTATATCCACTATTAGCTCCTACGAGCAGTACTTC. Supplemented by reference TRBV19 and TRBJ2-7, the full variable domain reads DGGITQSPKYLFRKEGQNVTLSCEQNLNHDAMYWYRQDPGQGLRLIYYSQIVNDFQKGDIAEGYSVSREKKESFPLTVTSAQKNPTAFYLCASSISTISSYEQYFGPGTRLTVT.

The chain combines TRBV3-1 (or the pseudogene TRBV3-2) with TRBJ1-1; D unresolved. The CDR3 contains 12 residues. CDR1 LGHDT and CDR2 YNNKEL come from the germline V gene (reference sequence). Trimming pared 1 base from V and 10 bases from J, leaving 10 bases between. Written as DNA, the CDR3 is TGTGCCAGCAGCCAAGGTGTTTGGGGAGCTTTCTTT. Amino acids: CASSQGVWGAFF.

This clone was observed once. The chain carries TRBV18 and TRBJ1-6; tentatively, D is TRBD1 (5 bases). The CDR3 is 13 residues long. V gave up 5 bases and J gave up 8 bases, with 10 bases separating them. The germline gives CDR1 KGHSH, CDR2 LQKENI. The CDR3 sequence: CASSGDGDSPLHF. The CDR3 nucleotides read TGTGCCAGCTCAGGGGACGGAGATTCACCCCTCCACTTT.

V gene TRBV29-1 combines with J gene TRBJ2-3, with unresolved D. V lost 7 bases, J lost 4 bases, and 12 bases lay in between. The germline V gene has CDR1 SQVTM and CDR2 ANQGSEA. This CDR3 comprises 12 residues. The CDR3 coding sequence is TGCAGCGCTCCTCGGACCCCAGATACGCAGTATTTT. This codes for CSAPRTPDTQYF.

This clone was seen a single time. This rearrangement joins TRBV7-3 to TRBJ1-1; D not resolved. Germline values: CDR1 SGHTA, CDR2 FQGTGA. The CDR3 extends over 13 amino acids. The V end lost 6 bases, the J end lost 2 bases, and 10 bases lay between the germline ends. CDR3 nucleotide sequence: TGTGCCAGCAGTTCTGGTGCCAACACTGAAGCTTTCTTT. It specifies CASSSGANTEAFF.

The V and J genes are TRBV9 and TRBJ1-1, with TRBD1 matching over 8 bases. The trim removed 2 bases at V and 1 base at J, leaving 10 bases unmatched. Per the germline V gene, CDR1 is SGDLS and CDR2 is YYNGEE. CDR3 length equals 17 residues. The CDR3 region has the DNA TGTGCCAGCAGCGTGGGGCAGGGGGCCGGACCGAACACTGAAGCTTTCTTT. Amino acids: CASSVGQGAGPNTEAFF.

Details on this clone: Mismatch with germline at one junction end may stem from a read error. The chain uses TRBV7-7 and TRBJ2-1; perhaps TRBD2 as D (6 bases). Germline lookup yields CDR1 SSHAT and CDR2 FNYEAQ (reference sequence). This CDR3 has 17 residues. The CDR3 DNA sequence: TGTGCTAGCAGCTCAACCCCGGGACTCTCCACCTACAATGAGCAGTTCTTC. As protein: CASSSTPGLSTYNEQFF.

V and J are TRBV4-1 and TRBJ1-2; 9 nucleotides agree with TRBD1. The CDR3 extends over 13 amino acids. The germline V gene has CDR1 MGHRA and CDR2 YSYEKL. The V and J ends lost 3 bases and 6 bases, in that order; junction bases with no gene match: 2. CDR3 amino acids: CASSHRDRDGYTF. The DNA of the CDR3 is TGCGCCAGCAGCCACCGGGACAGGGATGGCTACACCTTC.

CDR3 in amino acids: CASSVSGSTDTQYF. CDR3 nucleotide sequence: TGTGCCAGCAGCGTTAGCGGCAGCACAGATACGCAGTATTTT. The genes are TRBV9 and TRBJ2-3; TRBD2 is a possible D gene (6 bases). Germline CDR1 and CDR2: SGDLS and YYNGEE. Trimming shortened V by 2 bases and J by 0 bases, and 7 bases separated the two germline ends. The CDR3 spans 14 residues.

The chain employs TRBV7-8 and TRBJ2-7; TRBD1 is a possible D gene (5 bases). Looked up from germline, CDR1 is SGHVS and CDR2 is FQNEAQ. Deletions cut 5 bases from V and 0 bases from J, with 11 bases between. The CDR3 has 14 amino acids. This CDR3 is CASSPDSVSYEQYF. CDR3 coding DNA: TGTGCCAGCAGCCCCGACAGTGTCTCCTACGAGCAGTACTTC.

The chain combines TRBV5-6 with TRBJ2-3; D gene ambiguous. This CDR3 spans 13 amino acids. Trimming pared 0 bases from V and 1 base from J, leaving 3 bases between. CDR1 is SGHDT and CDR2 is YYEEEE in the germline V gene. The CDR3: CASSLVGTDTQYF. The DNA of the CDR3 is TGTGCCAGCAGCTTGGTTGGCACAGATACGCAGTATTTT.

This clone appeared a single time. The V gene is TRBV10-3, the J gene TRBJ2-7, with 12 positions matching TRBD2. Trimming at V came to 6 bases and at J to 3 bases, leaving 9 bases not matched to a gene. CDR3 length: 16 residues. Per the germline V gene, CDR1 is ENHRY and CDR2 is SYGVKD. CDR3 residues: CAISSGTSGRGYEQYF. In nucleotides, the CDR3 is TGTGCCATCAGCTCCGGGACTAGCGGGCGGGGCTACGAGCAGTACTTC.

CDR3 sequence reads: CASSPRGRGSYNEQFF. The CDR3 bases are TGTGCCAGCAGTCCCAGGGGGAGAGGCTCCTACAATGAGCAGTTCTTC. This sequence joins TRBV27 and TRBJ2-1; 7 nucleotides align to TRBD1. Germline V gene data show CDR1 as MNHEY and CDR2 as SMNVEV (reference sequence). CDR3 length: 16 residues. V was pared by 5 bases and J by 0 bases, with 7 bases of the junction left unmatched.

The V gene is TRBV18, the J gene TRBJ2-3; 12 bases are a match to TRBD2. The CDR3 consists of 17 residues. J gave up 0 bases and V 6 bases, and 7 bases lay outside the gene matches. In germline, CDR1 is KGHSH, CDR2 LQKENI. This chain's CDR3 is CASSLGLAGISTDTQYF. DNA of the CDR3: TGTGCCAGCTCCCTAGGACTAGCGGGGATAAGCACAGATACGCAGTATTTT.

This clone was detected a few times. The chain links TRBV7-3 to TRBJ2-7; D remains ambiguous. Germline CDR1 SGHTA, CDR2 FQGTGA. The CDR3 is 15 residues long. The germline V and J ends were trimmed by 5 bases and 1 base, with 15 bases remaining between them. CDR3 protein: CASSPLTKMSYEQYF. The CDR3 coding sequence is TGTGCCAGCAGCCCCTTGACAAAGATGTCCTACGAGCAGTACTTC.

The chain uses TRBV2 and TRBJ2-5; 9 nucleotides align to TRBD1. This CDR3 comprises 12 residues. Trimming at V came to 6 bases and at J to 8 bases, leaving 4 bases not matched to a gene. In germline, CDR1 is SNHLY, CDR2 FYNNEI. The CDR3 nucleotides read TGTGCCAGCAGCGGACAGGGGATTACCCAGTACTTC. Translating gives CASSGQGITQYF. Using reference TRBV2 and TRBJ2-5 for the parts outside the CDR3, the full variable domain is EPEVTQTPSHQVTQMGQEVILRCVPISNHLYFYWYRQILGQKVEFLVSFYNNEISEKSEIFDDQFSVERPDGSNFTLKIRSTKLEDSAMYFCASSGQGITQYFGPGTRLLVL.

The V call is TRBV3-1 (or the pseudogene TRBV3-2), the J call TRBJ2-3; D uncertain. Germline assignment: CDR1 LGHDT and CDR2 YNNKEL (reference sequence). This CDR3 region has 14 residues. Deletions cut 4 bases from V and 2 bases from J, with 10 bases between. DNA of the CDR3: TGTGCCAGCAGCCCAACCTTTACCACAGATACGCAGTATTTT. As protein: CASSPTFTTDTQYF.

The rearrangement joins TRBV2 to TRBJ1-1, with D perhaps matching TRBD1 (6 bases). Trimming cost V 9 bases and J 1 base, with 9 bases left between them. This CDR3 is 12 amino acids long. Germline lookup yields CDR1 SNHLY and CDR2 FYNNEI. The chain's CDR3 is CARGGRNTEAFF. CDR3 DNA sequence: TGTGCCAGGGGGGGGCGGAACACTGAAGCTTTCTTT.

The genes are TRBV25-1 and TRBJ1-1; TRBD1 is a possible D gene (5 bases). V was trimmed by 3 bases and J by 5 bases, leaving 7 bases between them. Germline assignment: CDR1 MGHDK and CDR2 SYGVNS. CDR3 length: 12 amino acids. CDR3 DNA: TGTGCCAGCAGTGAGGGGCGGACTGAAGCTTTCTTT. It yields the protein CASSEGRTEAFF.

The rearrangement joins TRBV3-1 (or the pseudogene TRBV3-2) to TRBJ1-5; 9 bases align to TRBD1. The germline gives CDR1 LGHDT, CDR2 YNNKEL (reference sequence). V lost 0 bases, J lost 6 bases, and 3 bases stayed unmatched. The CDR3 is 15 amino acids. In DNA, the CDR3 is TGTGCCAGCAGCCAAGATCCGACAGGGGGTCAGCCCCAGCATTTT. It translates to CASSQDPTGGQPQHF.

The J gene is TRBJ1-5, the V gene TRBV5-4; D is undetermined. This CDR3 contains 15 residues. Germline V gene sequence: CDR1 SGHNT, CDR2 YYREEE (reference sequence). V gave up 4 bases and J gave up 1 base, with 12 bases separating them. CDR3 bases: TGTGCCAGCAGCACTTTTCCGACCAGCAATCAGCCCCAGCATTTT. Residues: CASSTFPTSNQPQHF.

The V call is TRBV25-1, the J call TRBJ1-2, with 10 positions matching TRBD1. After removal of 6 bases from V and 7 bases from J, the junction contained 11 bases not matched to a gene. Looked up from germline, CDR1 is MGHDK and CDR2 is SYGVNS. The length of the CDR3 is 15 residues. The CDR3 DNA follows: TGTGCCAGCAGCCGGGAGACAGGGGGCAAAAGTGGCTACACCTTC. Amino acids: CASSRETGGKSGYTF.

This clone came up a few times. The chain couples TRBV19 to TRBJ2-7; D perhaps matches TRBD1 (6 bases). This CDR3 comprises 15 residues. V was cut by 1 base and J by 0 bases, with 10 bases left in between. Germline CDR1 reads LNHDA; CDR2 reads SQIVND (reference sequence). The chain's CDR3 is CASSIGGGHSYEQYF. As DNA, the CDR3 is TGTGCCAGTAGTATAGGTGGGGGCCACTCCTACGAGCAGTACTTC.

This chain links TRBV29-1 with TRBJ2-7; TRBD2 matches at 7 bases. CDR1 and CDR2 (germline): SQVTM, ANQGSEA. V trimming: 6 bases; J trimming: 10 bases; junction bases outside the gene matches: 12. CDR3 length: 12 residues. In nucleotides, the CDR3 is TGCAGCGTCCCCAGCGGGAAGTACGGTCAGTACTTC. Translated, it gives CSVPSGKYGQYF.

In regard to this clone: Mismatch with germline at one junction end may stem from a read error. The J gene is TRBJ2-3, the V gene TRBV15; 7 bases fit TRBD1. This CDR3 region has 14 residues. The germline V gene has CDR1 LNHNV and CDR2 YYDKDF (reference sequence). CDR3 sequence reads: CATSGDRVSYTQYF. CDR3 coding DNA: TGTGCCACCAGCGGAGACAGGGTCTCATATACGCAGTATTTT. Filled out from reference TRBV15 and TRBJ2-3, the complete variable domain reads DAMVIQNPRYQVTQFGKPVTLSCSQTLNHNVMYWYQQKSSQAPKLLFHYYDKDFNNEADTPDNFQSRRPNTSFCFLDIRSPGLGDTAMYLCATSGDRVSYTQYFGPGTRLTVL.